The rows below give T cell receptor beta chains drawn from one sample of a study of blood T cell repertoires in COVID-19. Repertoires were generated with immunoSEQ multiplex PCR, while TCRdb's copy carries only in-frame clones and drops some. The sample shows about 130,000 clones, around 77% of them seen only once. The specimen sequenced was peripheral blood. These TCRs come from a human donor in a cohort sampled during active COVID-19. The CDR3 runs from the conserved cysteine through the conserved F or W. Fields, in order: V gene, clone size, D gene, J gene, CDR3 DNA, CDR3 protein. D genes are given only for firm matches. Not every row has a clone size; where given, it reads once, few, many or a size class.

>TRBV28|few|TRBD1|TRBJ2-7
TGTGCCAGCAGTACGCGGACAGGGAGCTACGAGCAGTACTTC
CASSTRTGSYEQYF
>TRBV29-1|.|.|TRBJ1-2
TGCAGCGTTGGCGGCATGGCCTTACTCCATGGCTACACCTTC
CSVGGMALLHGYTF
>TRBV21-1|.|.|TRBJ1-6
TGTGCCAGCAGCAATGGAGGGTTTGATTCACCCCTCCACTTT
CASSNGGFDSPLHF
>TRBV2|.|.|TRBJ1-1
TGTGCCAGCAGGGAGGACAGCATTTGGGGTGAAGCTTTCTTT
CASREDSIWGEAFF
>TRBV10-2|.|TRBD2|TRBJ2-1
TGCGCCAGCAGAGAGAATAGCGGGGGGGCCCGTGGAGATGAGCAGTTCTTC
CASRENSGGARGDEQFF
>TRBV7-2|.|.|TRBJ1-5
TGTGCCAGCAGCTTAAACGGGGATCAGCCCCAGCATTTT
CASSLNGDQPQHF
>TRBV7-9|once|TRBD1|TRBJ1-6
TGTGCCAGCAGCCCCGAACTACAGGGGTGGTCACCCCTCCACTTT
CASSPELQGWSPLHF
>TRBV29-1|.|.|TRBJ2-2
TGCAGCGTTCTCCCTAGAGGGAAAGGGACCGGGGAGCTGTTTTTT
CSVLPRGKGTGELFF
>TRBV11-2|.|.|TRBJ2-3
TGTGCCAGCAGCTTAGCGAGAAGCACAGATACGCAGTATTTT
CASSLARSTDTQYF
>TRBV7-9|.|.|TRBJ1-1
TGTGCCAGCAGCGCAGGGTCCGCTGAAGCTTTCTTT
CASSAGSAEAFF
>TRBV5-4|.|TRBD1|TRBJ2-5
TGTGCCAGCAGCAAGGACAGGGACAAACGAGAGACCCAGTACTTC
CASSKDRDKRETQYF
>TRBV19|.|.|TRBJ1-2
TGTGCCAGTAGTATCAGTGGGGGCCAAGACCTATATGGCTACACCTTC
CASSISGGQDLYGYTF
>TRBV9|.|.|TRBJ2-2
TGTGCCAGCAGCCCCTGGTCGGCCGGGGAGCTGTTTTTT
CASSPWSAGELFF
>TRBV11-1|once|TRBD1|TRBJ2-7
TGTGCCAGCAGCTTACTGACAGGGGCCTACGAGCAGTACTTC
CASSLLTGAYEQYF
>TRBV7-9|.|.|TRBJ1-1
TGTGCCAGCAGCTTAGGGACAGCGGGGACTGAAGCTTTCTTT
CASSLGTAGTEAFF
>TRBV6-5|.|TRBD2|TRBJ2-3
TGTGCCAGCAGCCCACGGGCGGGGGGCACAGATACGCAGTATTTT
CASSPRAGGTDTQYF
>TRBV7-9|.|.|TRBJ1-2
TGTGCCAGCAGCCGACAGGCGAGGAGCGGCTACACCTTC
CASSRQARSGYTF
>TRBV4-2|.|.|TRBJ1-3
TGTGCCAGCAGCCAAGTGACAGGCCGCTCTGGAAACACCATATATTTT
CASSQVTGRSGNTIYF